This T cell receptor beta chain emerged from a study of blood T cell repertoires in COVID-19. On the study more broadly: Sample material is recorded as cDNA or gDNA derived from T cells, B-cell-depleted T cells, or PBMCs.

Enrolled during active infection, Seattle patients were then followed longitudinally. Data came from immunoSEQ multiplex PCR; TCRdb stores just in-frame clones and leaves some out. The table records some 73,000 clones, roughly 85% of them present only once. The sample consisted of peripheral blood. The sequence came from a man between 50 and 59 years old with COVID-19, enrolled during active disease.

The CDR3 here is CASSLDLGKSYEQYF. CDR3 nucleotide sequence: TGTGCCAGCAGCTTAGATCTAGGAAAGAGCTACGAGCAGTACTTC. This chain uses TRBV11-2 with TRBJ2-7; D is uncertain. V lost 0 bases and J lost 3, with 12 bases in between. CDR1 is SGHAT, CDR2 FQNNGV, per germline. The CDR3 has 15 residues. The full variable domain, with the rest looked up from reference TRBV11-2 and TRBJ2-7, is EAGVAQSPRYKIIEKRQSVAFWCNPISGHATLYWYQQILGQGPKLLIQFQNNGVVDDSQLPKDRFSAERLKGVDSTLKIQPAKLEDSAVYLCASSLDLGKSYEQYFGPGTRLTVT.